A single sample gave rise to the 27 T cell receptor beta chains below, sequenced in a study of shared clonotypes between healthy human individuals. The assay was immunoSEQ multiplex PCR, and TCRdb's table has in-frame clones only and misses some. Of fewer than 700,000 clones in the sample, 85% to 95% were seen once. Naive-designated CD8 cells lacked CD45RO, were positively enriched for CCR7, and omitted terminally differentiated effector memory CD45RA+ cells. The sample taken for sequencing was naive CD8+ T cells sorted from blood. The receptors originated from a woman aged 25-40 years in good health.

The chain is built from TRBV19 and TRBJ1-2, with D perhaps matching TRBD1 (6 bases). The V end lost 4 bases, the J end lost 6 bases, and 18 bases lay between the germline ends. Germline-derived CDR1 and CDR2 are LNHDA and SQIVND (reference sequence). The CDR3 runs 15 residues. CDR3 protein: CASSRGEGGVDGYTF. In DNA form, the CDR3 reads TGTGCCAGTAGTAGGGGAGAAGGGGGAGTGGATGGCTACACCTTC. The full variable domain, in which reference TRBV19 and TRBJ1-2 provide the parts outside the CDR3, is DGGITQSPKYLFRKEGQNVTLSCEQNLNHDAMYWYRQDPGQGLRLIYYSQIVNDFQKGDIAEGYSVSREKKESFPLTVTSAQKNPTAFYLCASSRGEGGVDGYTFGSGTRLTVV.

The V and J genes are TRBV2 and TRBJ1-5, with 9 bases that match TRBD1. Germline trimming cut 5 bases from V and 6 bases from J; bases unmatched to any gene: 5. Germline loops: CDR1 SNHLY, CDR2 FYNNEI. The CDR3 is 14 residues long. CDR3 sequence: CASSTGTGPQPQHF. CDR3 nucleotides: TGTGCCAGCAGTACCGGGACAGGGCCTCAGCCCCAGCATTTT.

The CDR3 here is CASSLTALLRYEQYF. The CDR3 coding sequence is TGCGCCAGCAGCTTGACAGCTCTCCTAAGATACGAGCAGTACTTC. The genes are TRBV5-1 and TRBJ2-7; D gene ambiguous. V lost 1 base and J 4 bases, leaving 15 bases between the germline ends. The CDR3 sequence is 15 residues long. CDR1 and CDR2 (germline): SGHRS, YFSETQ.

The chain uses TRBV5-1 and TRBJ2-2; 8 positions agree with TRBD1. Germline V gene sequence: CDR1 SGHRS, CDR2 YFSETQ. V shed 7 bases and J 3 bases; nucleotides not matched to a gene: 5. The CDR3 extends over 14 amino acids. This CDR3 is CASGQGWDTGELFF. Written as DNA, the CDR3 is TGCGCCAGCGGACAGGGTTGGGACACCGGGGAGCTGTTTTTT.

This chain's CDR3 is CASSPFLAGVYNEQFF. CDR3 in DNA: TGTGCCAGCAGCCCCTTCCTAGCGGGAGTATACAATGAGCAGTTCTTC. J is TRBJ2-1 and V is TRBV14, with 10 bases fitting TRBD2. The CDR3 consists of 16 residues. Trimming at V came to 4 bases and at J to 4 bases, leaving 7 bases not matched to a gene. Germline lookup yields CDR1 SGHDN and CDR2 FVKESK.

V gene TRBV28 combines with J gene TRBJ1-6; 7 nucleotides align to TRBD1. Germline CDR1 MDHEN, CDR2 SYDVKM. The CDR3 is made up of 17 amino acids. With V trimmed by 3 bases and J by 10 bases, 15 bases remained unmatched. In DNA, the CDR3 is TGTGCCAGCAGTTTGTCAGGGGGAGATTTTGGTTACTCACCCCTCCACTTT. Translating it yields CASSLSGGDFGYSPLHF.

The V call is TRBV28, the J call TRBJ2-1; 8 nucleotides match TRBD2. This CDR3 region has 16 residues. The ends lost 4 bases at V and 3 bases at J; junction bases unmatched: 8. Germline V lookup: CDR1 MDHEN, CDR2 SYDVKM. The CDR3: CASSSPTSGYYNEQFF. The DNA of the CDR3 is TGTGCCAGCAGTTCCCCCACTAGCGGCTACTACAATGAGCAGTTCTTC.

The chain employs TRBV5-5 and TRBJ2-7; no definite D call. CDR3 length equals 14 residues. Trimming pared 4 bases from V and 3 bases from J, leaving 14 bases between. In germline, CDR1 is SGHKS, CDR2 YYEKEE (reference sequence). The CDR3 reads CASSPWAGSYEQYF. The CDR3 region has the DNA TGTGCCAGCAGCCCTTGGGCAGGCAGCTACGAGCAGTACTTC. Complete variable domain (other parts from reference TRBV5-5 and TRBJ2-7): DAGVTQSPTHLIKTRGQQVTLRCSPISGHKSVSWYQQVLGQGPQFIFQYYEKEERGRGNFPDRFSARQFPNYSSELNVNALLLGDSALYLCASSPWAGSYEQYFGPGTRLTVT.

This clone was seen a single time. The CDR3 DNA sequence: TGTGCCAGCAGCCAAGTCTCCATAGTCCCCATCAATGAGCAGTTCTTC. It specifies CASSQVSIVPINEQFF. This chain connects TRBV4-2 to TRBJ2-1, with no clear D. CDR1 LGHNA and CDR2 YNFKEQ come from the germline V gene. The CDR3 extends over 16 amino acids. Trimming took 1 base from V and 6 from J, leaving 16 bases between them.

This clone has a single count. The V call is TRBV9, the J call TRBJ1-2; D is possibly TRBD1 (6 bases). The CDR3 is 16 residues long. Germline CDR1 SGDLS, CDR2 YYNGEE. Trimming removed 5 bases from V and 0 bases from J, with 17 bases in between. Here the CDR3 reads CASSGHREAANYGYTF. As DNA, the CDR3 is TGTGCCAGCAGTGGACACAGGGAGGCCGCTAACTATGGCTACACCTTC.

The chain uses TRBV27 and TRBJ2-1, with D unclear. This CDR3 contains 15 residues. CDR1 MNHEY and CDR2 SMNVEV come from the germline V gene (reference sequence). The V end lost 6 bases, the J end lost 5 bases, and 17 bases lay between the germline ends. DNA for the CDR3: TGTGCCAGCAGACCTCAAGTTAGGCCACACAATGAGCAGTTCTTC. Translation: CASRPQVRPHNEQFF.

This chain connects TRBV28 to TRBJ2-1, with 15 bases matching TRBD2. The CDR3 has 15 amino acids. CDR1 and CDR2 from the germline V gene are MDHEN and SYDVKM. J was trimmed by 9 bases and V by 6 bases; bases with no gene match: 6. CDR3 loop: CASRRGTSGRFEQFF. For the CDR3, the DNA is TGTGCCAGCAGACGAGGGACTAGCGGGAGGTTTGAGCAGTTCTTC.

The V and J genes are TRBV29-1 and TRBJ2-7; the D gene could be TRBD1 or TRBD2 (5 bases each). CDR1 is SQVTM and CDR2 is ANQGSEA in the germline V gene. V was cut by 6 bases and J by 3 bases, with 15 bases left in between. This CDR3 spans 13 amino acids. The CDR3 sequence: CSVADGTIYEQYF. In nucleotides, the CDR3 is TGCAGCGTGGCTGACGGGACCATCTACGAGCAGTACTTC.

The chain links TRBV19 to TRBJ2-7; D is ambiguous. CDR1 LNHDA and CDR2 SQIVND come from the germline V gene (reference sequence). Deletions cut 4 bases from V and 2 bases from J, with 9 bases between. This CDR3 is built from 13 residues. This CDR3 reads CASSTSITYEQYF. CDR3 DNA sequence: TGTGCCAGTAGTACATCAATTACCTACGAGCAGTACTTC.

V usage is TRBV21-1 and J usage is TRBJ2-1; the table's D call, TRBD2, has no DNA check behind it. TRBV21-1 is labeled a pseudogene. The CDR3 has 16 amino acids. Here the CDR3 reads CASSKLEDSGYNEQFF. The DNA of the CDR3 is TGTGCCAGCAGCAAATTGGAGGACTCCGGCTACAATGAGCAGTTCTTC.

The chain recombines TRBV27 with TRBJ1-2; D perhaps matches TRBD1 (6 bases). The CDR3 extends over 15 amino acids. CDR1 MNHEY and CDR2 SMNVEV come from the germline V gene (reference sequence). With 5 bases removed from V and 6 bases from J, the gap between germline ends came to 19 bases. The CDR3 spells CASSEDRTLYHGYTF. The CDR3 DNA follows: TGTGCCAGCAGTGAAGACAGGACGTTGTATCATGGCTACACCTTC.

V and J are TRBV6-1 and TRBJ1-1; D remains ambiguous. V shed 0 bases and J shed 0 bases, with 11 bases lying between them. Germline V gives CDR1 MNHNS, CDR2 SASEGT. The CDR3 runs to 16 residues. Here the CDR3 reads CASSEAPGELNTEAFF. The CDR3 region has the DNA TGTGCCAGCAGTGAAGCACCCGGTGAGTTGAACACTGAAGCTTTCTTT.

The chain uses TRBV2 and TRBJ2-7; 10 bases align to TRBD2. Trimming cost V 4 bases and J 2 bases; bases outside gene matches: 2. CDR3 length: 14 residues. Germline assignment: CDR1 SNHLY and CDR2 FYNNEI. The CDR3 coding sequence is TGTGCCAGCAGTGTTACTAGCGGGGCCTACGAGCAGTACTTC. Translating it yields CASSVTSGAYEQYF.

The chain has TRBV15 and TRBJ2-3; 8 nucleotides match TRBD2. CDR3 length: 13 amino acids. V gave up 0 bases and J gave up 9 bases; unmatched junction bases: 2. CDR1 LNHNV and CDR2 YYDKDF come from the germline V gene (reference sequence). CDR3 amino acids: CATSRDASGTQYF. The DNA of the CDR3 is TGTGCCACCAGCAGAGATGCTAGCGGGACGCAGTATTTT.

This chain uses TRBV4-1 with TRBJ2-7, with D possibly being TRBD1 (6 bases). CDR3 size: 17 residues. Per the germline V gene, CDR1 is MGHRA and CDR2 is YSYEKL. V was clipped by 0 bases and J by 4 bases, with 19 bases between them. The DNA of the CDR3 is TGCGCCAGCAGCCAAGATTTAGGGGGACCCACGGCTTACGAGCAGTACTTC. Residues: CASSQDLGGPTAYEQYF.

The chain couples TRBV11-2 to TRBJ2-1; 9 nucleotides match TRBD1. The CDR3 runs 17 residues. From germline, CDR1 is SGHAT and CDR2 FQNNGV. J lost 3 bases, V lost 5 bases, and 11 bases had no gene match. This CDR3 is CASSHHPGTGIYNEQFF. CDR3 DNA sequence: TGTGCCAGCAGCCACCATCCCGGGACAGGGATCTACAATGAGCAGTTCTTC. The whole variable domain, filled in from reference TRBV11-2 and TRBJ2-1, reads EAGVAQSPRYKIIEKRQSVAFWCNPISGHATLYWYQQILGQGPKLLIQFQNNGVVDDSQLPKDRFSAERLKGVDSTLKIQPAKLEDSAVYLCASSHHPGTGIYNEQFFGPGTRLTVL.

The chain links TRBV19 to TRBJ1-5, with D possibly being TRBD1 (5 bases). Deletions cut 6 bases from V and 4 bases from J, with 16 bases between. The CDR3 totals 15 residues. The V gene's germline CDR1 is LNHDA and CDR2 SQIVND (reference sequence). CDR3 nucleotides: TGTGCCAGTAGAACCAGGGAACTCACTAATCAGCCCCAGCATTTT. Translated: CASRTRELTNQPQHF.

This clone was recorded once. The J gene is TRBJ1-1, the V gene TRBV28; D perhaps matches TRBD1 (5 bases). Per germline, CDR1 MDHEN and CDR2 SYDVKM. V gave up 7 bases and J gave up 2 bases, with 14 bases separating them. The CDR3 totals 14 residues. CDR3 bases: TGTGCCAGCAATCTCGACAGTCTTAACACTGAAGCTTTCTTT. Protein sequence: CASNLDSLNTEAFF. The full variable domain, completed using reference TRBV28 and TRBJ1-1, is DVKVTQSSRYLVKRTGEKVFLECVQDMDHENMFWYRQDPGLGLRLIYFSYDVKMKEKGDIPEGYSVSREKKERFSLILESASTNQTSMYLCASNLDSLNTEAFFGQGTRLTVV.

The chain couples TRBV19 to TRBJ1-2; D possibly corresponds to TRBD1 (5 bases). CDR3 length: 16 residues. Germline CDR1 reads LNHDA; CDR2 reads SQIVND (reference sequence). The V end was cut by 9 bases, the J end by 6 bases, with 26 bases between. CDR3 sequence reads: CASINRGGTIIDGYTF. CDR3 coding DNA: TGTGCCAGCATAAACCGCGGGGGGACGATAATAGATGGCTACACCTTC.

The rearrangement uses TRBV1 and TRBJ2-1; TRBD2, the table's D call, was not compared with the DNA. TRBV1 is reported as a pseudogene. This CDR3 is built from 16 residues. For the CDR3, the DNA is TGCACCAGCAGCCAAGAAAAGCGGGATGCCTACAATGAGCAGTTCTTC. It encodes CTSSQEKRDAYNEQFF.

About this clone: At the DNA level, this CDR3 is encoded by other sequences in the same sample as well. The gene calls are TRBV2 and TRBJ1-5; 10 nucleotides match TRBD1. This CDR3 has 14 amino acids. Germline CDR1 is SNHLY and CDR2 is FYNNEI. With 3 bases clipped from V and 4 bases from J, the junction kept 0 bases outside the gene matches. CDR3 sequence: CASSEGQGNQPQHF. The CDR3 DNA sequence: TGTGCCAGCAGTGAGGGACAGGGGAATCAGCCCCAGCATTTT.

The V gene is TRBV5-4, the J gene TRBJ2-2, with TRBD2 matching over 9 bases. The trim removed 3 bases at V and 3 bases at J, leaving 6 bases unmatched. The germline gives CDR1 SGHNT, CDR2 YYREEE (reference sequence). CDR3 size: 16 residues. CDR3 region: CASSWGSGGDTGELFF. The CDR3 DNA sequence: TGTGCCAGCAGCTGGGGTAGCGGGGGTGACACCGGGGAGCTGTTTTTT.